These T cell receptor beta chains were read from a single sample in a study of OX40 agonist ivuxolimab in advanced cancers. Some clones are missing from TCRdb's copy, which holds only in-frame ones; the method was immunoSEQ multiplex PCR. Here the sample spans 70,000 to 80,000 clones, 80% to 95% being singletons. The material sequenced was CD4+ or CD8+ T cells sorted from blood, taken in a trial of the OX40 agonist ivuxolimab. These receptor sequences come from an adult with an advanced solid tumor such as melanoma, head and neck, liver or kidney cancer. Each CDR3 is given with its conserved first and last residue. D genes are given only for firm matches. Only some rows state a clone size, as once, few, many or a class for expanded clones.

D gene: .; CDR3 length: 14; J gene: TRBJ2-3; V gene: TRBV5-1; clone size: .; CDR3 DNA: TGCGCCAGCAGCTTGGTAGCGGACACAGATACGCAGTATTTT; CDR3 protein: CASSLVADTDTQYF
D gene: .; CDR3 length: 15; J gene: TRBJ2-7; V gene: TRBV9; clone size: .; CDR3 DNA: TGTGCCAGCAGCCCCCATAGCGGAATTTCCTACGAGCAGTACTTC; CDR3 protein: CASSPHSGISYEQYF
D gene: .; CDR3 length: 15; J gene: TRBJ2-4; V gene: TRBV21-1; clone size: once; CDR3 DNA: TGTGCCAGCCGTGGAAATTCACTAGCGGAAAACATTCAGTACTTC; CDR3 protein: CASRGNSLAENIQYF
D gene: TRBD2; CDR3 length: 16; J gene: TRBJ2-7; V gene: TRBV9; clone size: .; CDR3 DNA: TGTGCCAGCAGCGTAGCTATCGGCGGGGGGGCTTACGAGCAGTACTTC; CDR3 protein: CASSVAIGGGAYEQYF
D gene: .; CDR3 length: 14; J gene: TRBJ2-4; V gene: TRBV2; clone size: .; CDR3 DNA: TGTGCCAGCAGCGGGTCGAGGGGCAAAAACATTCAGTACTTC; CDR3 protein: CASSGSRGKNIQYF
D gene: TRBD2; CDR3 length: 14; J gene: TRBJ2-4; V gene: TRBV9; clone size: once; CDR3 DNA: TGTGCCAGCAGCGCCGGGACTAGCGGGAGGGCTCAGTACTTC; CDR3 protein: CASSAGTSGRAQYF
D gene: .; CDR3 length: 15; J gene: TRBJ2-3; V gene: TRBV29-1; clone size: .; CDR3 DNA: TGCAGCGTTGCTGTGGTGGCAGTTGGCACAGATACGCAGTATTTT; CDR3 protein: CSVAVVAVGTDTQYF
D gene: .; CDR3 length: 14; J gene: TRBJ2-5; V gene: TRBV7-2; clone size: .; CDR3 DNA: TGTGCCAGCAGCAGAAGCGGGTACCAAGAGACCCAGTACTTC; CDR3 protein: CASSRSGYQETQYF
D gene: TRBD1; CDR3 length: 15; J gene: TRBJ1-3; V gene: TRBV2; clone size: .; CDR3 DNA: TGTGCCAGCAGTGTGACAGGGGAGTCTGGAAACACCATATATTTT; CDR3 protein: CASSVTGESGNTIYF
D gene: TRBD1; CDR3 length: 13; J gene: TRBJ2-5; V gene: TRBV7-2; clone size: .; CDR3 DNA: TGTGCCAGCAGCCCGGGACAGCCTGGGACCCAGTACTTC; CDR3 protein: CASSPGQPGTQYF
D gene: TRBD1; CDR3 length: 12; J gene: TRBJ1-2; V gene: TRBV10-2; clone size: few; CDR3 DNA: TGCGCCAGTAGACAGGGACCCTATGGCTACACCTTC; CDR3 protein: CASRQGPYGYTF
D gene: .; CDR3 length: 12; J gene: TRBJ2-7; V gene: TRBV30; clone size: .; CDR3 DNA: TGTGCCTGGAGCCAGACAGGCACCGAGCAGTACTTC; CDR3 protein: CAWSQTGTEQYF
D gene: .; CDR3 length: 18; J gene: TRBJ1-4; V gene: TRBV13; clone size: .; CDR3 DNA: TGTGCCAGCAGCCAAACCCGATCAAGGATCAGCCGTAATGAAAAACTGTTTTTT; CDR3 protein: CASSQTRSRISRNEKLFF
D gene: TRBD2; CDR3 length: 14; J gene: TRBJ2-3; V gene: TRBV6-6; clone size: .; CDR3 DNA: TGTGCCAGCAGTAGAATAGCGGGATCAGATACGCAGTATTTT; CDR3 protein: CASSRIAGSDTQYF